This TCR beta chain stems from a study of siplizumab effects on memory and regulatory T cells. Findings and limits, study-wide: A mean of about 62% of mappable alloreactive CD4+ clones were Treg-derived with siplizumab, compared with about 30% in controls. In unstimulated cells, naive T cells appeared more diverse than memory T cells and seemed major alloresponse contributors. The study found that siplizumab significantly reduced alloreactive sequences traceable to unstimulated CD4+ memory cells.

Details on this clone: Antigen: not known.

Trimming removed 5 bases from V and 5 bases from J; junction bases left unmatched: 7. CDR1 and CDR2 (germline): SEHNR, FQNEAQ (reference sequence). The CDR3 runs to 15 residues. Per sample, the assay covered approximately 100,000 TCR templates. Some clones are missing from TCRdb's copy, which holds only in-frame ones; the method was immunoSEQ multiplex PCR. The sample lists roughly 120,000 clones, 92% occurring once. The specimen was Tregs sorted from blood. The genes are TRBV7-9 and TRBJ1-5; TRBD1 agrees at 9 bases. The sequence was obtained from a human donor in good health. The CDR3 bases are TGTGCCAGCAGCCTTGGGACAGGGCTTCATCAGCCCCAGCATTTT. This sequence encodes CASSLGTGLHQPQHF. Supplemented by reference TRBV7-9 and TRBJ1-5, the full variable domain reads DTGVSQNPRHKITKRGQNVTFRCDPISEHNRLYWYRQTLGQGPEFLTYFQNEAQLEKSRLLSDRFSAERPKGSFSTLEIQRTEQGDSAMYLCASSLGTGLHQPQHFGDGTRLSIL.